The present TCR beta chain was sequenced within a study of T cell responses to AZD1222 COVID-19 vaccine. Findings of the study overall: Only a handful of AZD1222 recipients tested seropositive at baseline.

This clone was observed once. What it recognizes is unknown. Data came from immunoSEQ multiplex PCR; TCRdb stores just in-frame clones and leaves some out. This sample yields about 150,000 clones, of which approximately 90% are seen a single time; less than 3.5% belongs to the top ten. The CDR3 is 14 residues long. V was shortened by 4 bases and J by 3 bases, with 12 bases between the two germline ends. In germline, CDR1 is LGHDT, CDR2 YNNKEL (reference sequence). This chain links TRBV3-1 (or the pseudogene TRBV3-2) with TRBJ1-2; D perhaps matches TRBD1 (6 bases). Material: peripheral blood, obtained on day 0 of AZD1222 vaccination. The TCR was taken from an adult in good health. This CDR3 is CASSPTGPDYGYTF. The CDR3, as DNA: TGTGCCAGCAGCCCTACAGGGCCCGACTATGGCTACACCTTC.